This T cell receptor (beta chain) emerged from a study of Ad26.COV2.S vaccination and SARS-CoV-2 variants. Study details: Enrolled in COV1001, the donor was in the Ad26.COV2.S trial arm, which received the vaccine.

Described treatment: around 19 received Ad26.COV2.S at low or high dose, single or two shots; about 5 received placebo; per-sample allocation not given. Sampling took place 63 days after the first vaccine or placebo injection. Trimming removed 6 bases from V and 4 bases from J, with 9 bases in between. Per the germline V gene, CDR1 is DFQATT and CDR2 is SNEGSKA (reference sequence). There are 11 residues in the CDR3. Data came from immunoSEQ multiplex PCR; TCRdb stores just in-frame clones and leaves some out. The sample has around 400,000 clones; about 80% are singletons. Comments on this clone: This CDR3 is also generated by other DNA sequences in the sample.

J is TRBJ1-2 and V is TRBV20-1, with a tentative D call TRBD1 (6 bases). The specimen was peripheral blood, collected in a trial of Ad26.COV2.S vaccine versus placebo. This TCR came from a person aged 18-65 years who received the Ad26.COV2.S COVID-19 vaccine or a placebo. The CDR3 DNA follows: TGCAGTGCGACGACAGGCTATGGCTACACCTTC. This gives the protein CSATTGYGYTF.